A selection of T cell receptor beta chains follows, all from one sample in a study of blood T cells in healthy people across ages. TCRdb passed the 5' RACE reads through MiXCR, listing each CDR3 protein once. The sample holds under 2,000,000 distinct CDR3 sequences; 40% to 55% are singletons and the top ten take less than 2.5%. Source material: blood. These TCRs come from a woman between 35 and 50 years old in good health. CDR3s include the opening cysteine and the closing phenylalanine or tryptophan. A D gene is named only where the DNA matches it firmly. Expanded clones are given a class, and other clones once, few, many or no size at all.

NA	TRBJ2-2	TRBV6-6	NA	16	CASSYAGQKNTGELFF	TGTGCCAGCAGTTACGCGGGACAGAAAAACACCGGGGAGCTGTTTTTT
NA	TRBJ1-4	TRBV24-1	TRBD1	14	CATSDRQGNEKLFF	TGTGCCACCAGTGATAGACAGGGGAATGAAAAACTGTTTTTT
NA	TRBJ2-7	TRBV28	TRBD2	12	CATMTSGDEQYF	TGTGCCACCATGACTAGCGGGGACGAGCAGTACTTC
NA	TRBJ2-7	TRBV27	NA	15	CASSLSTNRGYEQYF	TGTGCCAGCAGTTTATCTACCAATCGAGGGTACGAGCAGTACTTC
few	TRBJ2-5	TRBV13	TRBD2	16	CASSYRPGLAKKTQYF	TGTGCCAGCAGCTACCGACCGGGACTAGCGAAAAAGACCCAGTACTTC
few	TRBJ1-2	TRBV9	NA	14	CASSVGRLPYGYTF	TGTGCCAGCAGCGTGGGCAGGCTCCCCTATGGCTACACCTTC
few	TRBJ2-7	TRBV12-3/TRBV12-4	TRBD1	15	CASSLRQGINYEQYF	TGTGCCAGCAGTTTACGACAGGGGATAAACTACGAGCAGTACTTC
few	TRBJ2-5	TRBV6-6	TRBD2	16	CASSYPISGGDETQYF	TGTGCCAGCAGTTACCCCATAAGCGGGGGGGACGAGACCCAGTACTTC
few	TRBJ1-1	TRBV7-2	NA	17	CASSLPHQGAGMGEAFF	TGTGCCAGCAGCCTACCTCACCAAGGGGCGGGGATGGGTGAAGCTTTCTTT
NA	TRBJ2-7	TRBV29-1	NA	14	CSVTSGRGLYEQYF	TGCAGTGTTACTTCGGGACGGGGACTTTACGAGCAGTACTTC